This T cell receptor beta chain was sequenced for a study of blood T cell repertoires in COVID-19. As for the study in general: Acute and convalescent COVID-19 samples came from the United States, Italy and Spain. PBMCs, B-cell-depleted T cells, or T cells provided the cDNA or gDNA that made up the material.

As originally analysed: Counts of nucleated cells, estimated from reference gene primer amplification, were obtained. The data were produced by immunoSEQ multiplex PCR, yet TCRdb's version contains in-frame clones alone and is incomplete. V, J and clone size derive from that table, while D and trimming were established from the DNA sequence. The sample has tens of thousands of clones, roughly 80% seen once. Trimming removed 0 bases from V and 3 bases from J; junction bases left unmatched: 4. Germline V lookup: CDR1 MNHEY, CDR2 SVGEGT. The CDR3 runs to 17 residues. This sequence originates from a human donor in a cohort sampled during active COVID-19. The chain recombines TRBV6-2 or TRBV6-3 with TRBJ2-5, with TRBD2 matching 13 bases. The sequencing input was peripheral blood. CDR3: CASSYSPGLAGKETQYF. The CDR3, as DNA: TGTGCCAGCAGTTACTCTCCGGGACTAGCGGGGAAAGAGACCCAGTACTTC.